These 13 T cell receptor beta chains were sequenced from one sample in a study of blood T cell repertoires in COVID-19. Some clones are missing from TCRdb's copy, which holds only in-frame ones; the method was immunoSEQ multiplex PCR. This sample has around 250,000 clones, with about 80% found just once. Sequences were obtained from PBMCs or T cells enriched from blood (not recorded which). These receptors all come from a man between 35 and 55 years old who had recovered from COVID-19.

The chain employs TRBV9 and TRBJ2-1, with D unresolved. V was trimmed by 3 bases and J by 5 bases, leaving 12 bases between them. Germline assignment: CDR1 SGDLS and CDR2 YYNGEE. This CDR3 has 14 amino acids. The CDR3 bases are TGTGCCAGCAGCGCCCCTTCGACAAACAATGAGCAGTTCTTC. Translated, it gives CASSAPSTNNEQFF.

The chain links TRBV11-2 to TRBJ2-7; weak D call: TRBD2 (7 bases). The germline V gene has CDR1 SGHAT and CDR2 FQNNGV. CDR3 size: 12 residues. Trimming shortened V by 7 bases and J by 4 bases, and 11 bases separated the two germline ends. The CDR3 here is CASTGGRYEQYF. CDR3 DNA: TGTGCCAGCACGGGGGGCAGATACGAGCAGTACTTC.

CDR3 sequence: CASSPESGYTF. The CDR3 DNA is TGTGCCAGCAGCCCCGAGAGCGGCTACACCTTC. This chain joins TRBV2 and TRBJ1-2; D unresolved. The CDR3 runs 11 residues. Germline loops: CDR1 SNHLY, CDR2 FYNNEI. V lost 6 bases, J lost 8 bases, and 10 bases lay in between.

V usage is TRBV27 and J usage is TRBJ1-6; D is unclear. CDR3 length: 16 amino acids. CDR1 and CDR2 from the germline V gene are MNHEY and SMNVEV (reference sequence). Between the trimmed V and J ends, which lost 6 bases and 5 bases, there was a span of 17 bases. The CDR3 protein is CASSQRLISNNSPLHF. The CDR3 bases are TGTGCCAGCAGCCAAAGACTAATAAGCAATAATTCACCCCTCCACTTT.

This clone has only a few counts. The chain employs TRBV5-1 and TRBJ2-5; possibly TRBD1 for D (6 bases). The germline V and J ends were trimmed by 4 bases and 5 bases, with 21 bases remaining between them. This CDR3 spans 16 amino acids. Germline V gene data show CDR1 as SGHRS and CDR2 as YFSETQ. CDR3 sequence reads: CASSPGIQGGDETQYF. DNA of the CDR3: TGCGCCAGCAGCCCGGGAATACAGGGTGGCGACGAGACCCAGTACTTC.

The chain joins TRBV13 to TRBJ1-2; 7 bases agree with TRBD1. V lost 3 bases and J lost 6; bases outside the gene matches: 7. Germline V lookup: CDR1 PRHDT, CDR2 FYEKMQ (reference sequence). The CDR3 is made up of 14 amino acids. CDR3 coding DNA: TGTGCCAGCAGCTTCGGAGGGGGCAGCGATGGCTACACCTTC. This sequence encodes CASSFGGGSDGYTF.

The chain is built from TRBV10-3 and TRBJ1-1; D might be TRBD1 (5 bases). V dropped 5 bases and J dropped 1 base, with 11 bases sitting between them. Germline CDR1 reads ENHRY; CDR2 reads SYGVKD. This CDR3 has 14 residues. CDR3 nucleotides: TGTGCCATCAGTCGAGGCAGGGCGAACACTGAAGCTTTCTTT. As protein: CAISRGRANTEAFF.

CDR3: CASSLYGLETDTQYF. In DNA form, the CDR3 reads TGTGCCAGCAGTTTATATGGACTAGAAACAGATACGCAGTATTTT. This rearrangement joins TRBV27 to TRBJ2-3; 7 nucleotides agree with TRBD2. The CDR3 spans 15 residues. Germline-derived CDR1 and CDR2 are MNHEY and SMNVEV (reference sequence). After removal of 1 base from V and 3 bases from J, the junction contained 4 bases not matched to a gene.

The V call is TRBV5-1, the J call TRBJ1-6, with TRBD1 matching over 9 bases. CDR1 SGHRS and CDR2 YFSETQ come from the germline V gene. The trim removed 4 bases at V and 6 bases at J, leaving 2 bases unmatched. This CDR3 comprises 14 residues. The DNA of the CDR3 is TGCGCCAGCAGCGAGGGACAGGGTAATTCACCCCTCCACTTT. As protein: CASSEGQGNSPLHF.

Here the CDR3 reads CASGVSGGAYEQYF. The CDR3 DNA follows: TGTGCCAGCGGGGTGAGCGGGGGGGCCTACGAGCAGTACTTC. This sequence joins TRBV6-6 and TRBJ2-7; TRBD2 agrees at 10 bases. From germline, CDR1 is MNHNY and CDR2 SVGAGI (reference sequence). The CDR3 covers 14 residues. V was clipped by 8 bases and J by 2 bases; unmatched bases: 6.

The V and J genes are TRBV27 and TRBJ2-7, with a possible D match to TRBD2 (5 bases). The CDR3 is 16 residues long. Germline V gives CDR1 MNHEY, CDR2 SMNVEV (reference sequence). V was cut by 5 bases and J by 1 base, with 18 bases left in between. The CDR3 DNA follows: TGTGCCAGCAGTCTCTCCCCAGACTACCTATCCTACGAGCAGTACTTC. Translation gives CASSLSPDYLSYEQYF.

The rearrangement links TRBV14 to TRBJ2-3; the match to TRBD2 covers 10 bases. The V gene end was trimmed by 0 bases and the J gene end by 5 bases; junction bases not matched to a gene: 5. Germline lookup yields CDR1 SGHDN and CDR2 FVKESK. This CDR3 spans 16 amino acids. The CDR3 region has the DNA TGTGCCAGCAGCCAAGATTGGGCTAGCGGGGGAGATACGCAGTATTTT. This codes for CASSQDWASGGDTQYF.

V gene TRBV14 combines with J gene TRBJ2-5; tentatively, D is TRBD1 (5 bases). The CDR3 is made up of 16 amino acids. Germline V gene sequence: CDR1 SGHDN, CDR2 FVKESK. The V end lost 1 base, the J end lost 4 bases, and 16 bases lay between the germline ends. The DNA of the CDR3 is TGTGCCAGCAGCCAAGTCTTGCAGGGCGATCCAGAGACCCAGTACTTC. Amino acids: CASSQVLQGDPETQYF.